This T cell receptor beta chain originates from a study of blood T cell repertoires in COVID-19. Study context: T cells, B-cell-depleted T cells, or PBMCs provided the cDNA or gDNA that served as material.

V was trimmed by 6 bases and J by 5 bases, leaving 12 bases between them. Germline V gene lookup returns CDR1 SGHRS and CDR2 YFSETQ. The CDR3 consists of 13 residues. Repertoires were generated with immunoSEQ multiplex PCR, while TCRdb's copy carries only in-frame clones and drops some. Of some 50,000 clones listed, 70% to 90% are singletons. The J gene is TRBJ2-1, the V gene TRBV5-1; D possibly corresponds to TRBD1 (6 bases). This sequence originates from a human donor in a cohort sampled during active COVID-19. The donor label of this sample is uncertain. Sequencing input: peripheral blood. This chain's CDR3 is CASNRDTNNEQFF. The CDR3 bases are TGCGCCAGCAACCGGGACACCAACAATGAGCAGTTCTTC.